This entry concerns a single T cell receptor beta chain. Antigen specificity is unknown. This record comes from a study of siplizumab effects on memory and regulatory T cells. The study, taken as a whole, reports: The study found naive T cells seemingly more diverse than memory cells and seemingly major alloresponse contributors. Proliferating clones, CD4+ or CD8+, lacked an assignable naive or memory phenotype in roughly 80-95% of cases.

About 10^5 TCR templates were assayed per sample. This table comes from immunoSEQ multiplex PCR, and its TCRdb copy is limited to in-frame clones, with some not included. The sample lists about 120,000 clones, 94% occurring once. The CDR3 is 15 amino acids. J gave up 3 bases and V 8 bases, and 9 bases lay outside the gene matches. Looked up from germline, CDR1 is SGHNT and CDR2 is YENEEA. Material: non-Treg CD4+ T cells sorted from blood. The origin of this receptor is a human donor in good health. The chain is built from TRBV11-3 and TRBJ2-2; 7 positions agree with TRBD1. In DNA, the CDR3 is TGTGCCAGCGCTCCAGGGGGAAGCTACACCGGGGAGCTGTTTTTT. Its protein is CASAPGGSYTGELFF.